This TCR beta chain was obtained from a study of tumor T cells in aggressive B-cell lymphoma. The table came from immunoSEQ multiplex PCR; TCRdb's copy has only in-frame clones and leaves some out. The profile shows roughly 2,600 clones, roughly 91% of them singletons. The CDR3 consists of 16 residues. The germline gives CDR1 SGHRS, CDR2 YFSETQ. This clone was detected once. At one of its ends the junction is not consistent with the germline gene, which may arise from a read error. Material: tumor tissue. The clonotype originates from an adult with diffuse large B cell lymphoma. The chain carries TRBV5-1 and TRBJ2-1; D is unresolved. CDR3 nucleotides: TGCGCCAGCCGCTTGGGCGGAGCGAGCTCCTACAATGAGCAGTTCTTC. Residues: CASRLGGASSYNEQFF.